The clone carrying this T cell receptor (beta chain) was seen a handful of times. Its antigen is unknown. This sample is part of a study of cytomegalovirus exposure and HLA in healthy donors. Study conclusions and caveats: Cytomegalovirus status was reportedly diagnosed by the classifier with high sensitivity and specificity. It was in a later analysis that TCR association rates were seen to vary by HLA locus, highest for DRB1 and lowest for HLA-C.

CDR1 is SGDLS, CDR2 YYNGEE, per germline. CDR3 length: 9 residues. V was pared by 3 bases and J by 8 bases, with 2 bases between. Primers: 60 Vbeta forward and 13 Jbeta reverse. Assay: immunoSEQ multiplex PCR; the TCRdb copy retains only in-frame clones and omits some. This repertoire shows 180,000 or so clones, roughly 10% found once; its top ten account for over 1%. The sequencing sample was made of PBMCs. This sequence was found in a woman aged 30 to 39 in good health and CMV-seropositive. V and J are TRBV9 and TRBJ1-2, with unresolved D. CDR3 region: CASSAGYTF. In DNA form, the CDR3 reads TGTGCCAGCAGCGCGGGCTACACCTTC.